Below, 30 T cell receptor beta chains from the same sample are listed, as sequenced in a study of blood T cells in healthy people across ages. Alongside a J-beta primer mix, a sample-barcoded 5' primer served in a second PCR lasting roughly 6 to 11 cycles. TCRdb called the 5' RACE reads again in MiXCR, with one record for every CDR3 protein. The sample holds 540,000 or so distinct CDR3 sequences, 24% seen once. These sequences were also reported in another study, on T cells of mothers and their children.

Sequences were obtained from blood. These receptor sequences come from a boy aged 5-17 years in good health.

The J gene is TRBJ2-7, the V gene TRBV5-1, with a weak D call TRBD2 (5 bases). The germline CDR1 and CDR2 sequences are SGHRS and YFSETQ. This CDR3 contains 14 residues. The V end was cut by 2 bases, the J end by 2 bases, with 11 bases between. The CDR3 nucleotides are TGCGCCAGCAGCTTACCGGGGAACACCTACGAGCAGTACTTC. This codes for CASSLPGNTYEQYF.

This clonotype showed up just a few times. The chain joins TRBV28 to TRBJ2-1; the D gene is possibly TRBD2 (6 bases). Trimming took off 3 bases at V and 2 bases at J, with 23 bases between the two ends. This CDR3 has 19 residues. Germline CDR1 MDHEN, CDR2 SYDVKM. CDR3 nucleotides: TGTGCCAGCAGTTTGAATTTAGGAGGGTATTACCCGCCCTACAATGAGCAGTTCTTC. Translating it yields CASSLNLGGYYPPYNEQFF.

The genes are TRBV28 and TRBJ1-6; the match to TRBD1 covers 9 bases. Germline CDR1 MDHEN, CDR2 SYDVKM. J lost 6 bases, V lost 5 bases, and 14 bases had no gene match. CDR3 length: 18 amino acids. The CDR3 here is CASSLPRFGQGSNSPLHF. CDR3 bases: TGTGCCAGCAGTCTACCGCGTTTCGGACAGGGGTCTAATTCACCCCTCCACTTT.

This clonotype occurred a few times. The chain recombines TRBV28 with TRBJ2-6; D not certain. The CDR3 is 14 amino acids. V was cut by 6 bases and J by 0 bases, with 6 bases left in between. Per the germline V gene, CDR1 is MDHEN and CDR2 is SYDVKM. CDR3 amino acids: CASSLFSGANVLTF. The CDR3 DNA sequence: TGTGCCAGCAGCCTTTTCTCTGGGGCCAACGTCCTGACTTTC. The full variable domain, rest sourced from reference TRBV28 and TRBJ2-6, is DVKVTQSSRYLVKRTGEKVFLECVQDMDHENMFWYRQDPGLGLRLIYFSYDVKMKEKGDIPEGYSVSREKKERFSLILESASTNQTSMYLCASSLFSGANVLTFGAGSRLTVL.

This clonotype was seen a few times. The chain joins TRBV29-1 to TRBJ2-3, with 10 nucleotides matching TRBD1. With 6 bases clipped from V and 6 bases from J, the junction kept 3 bases outside the gene matches. CDR1 SQVTM and CDR2 ANQGSEA come from the germline V gene. This CDR3 has 12 residues. The CDR3 DNA is TGCAGCGTGGTGGACAGGGGGGATACGCAGTATTTT. This gives the protein CSVVDRGDTQYF.

This chain connects TRBV12-3 or TRBV12-4 to TRBJ1-5; D may be TRBD1 (5 bases). V dropped 7 bases and J dropped 6 bases, with 16 bases sitting between them. CDR3 length: 14 residues. CDR3 sequence: CASTTTGIGQPQHF. The CDR3 nucleotides read TGTGCCAGCACTACTACAGGAATCGGTCAGCCCCAGCATTTT.

The CDR3 protein is CASSLTSMYNEQFF. CDR3 nucleotide sequence: TGCGCCAGCAGCTTGACTAGCATGTACAATGAGCAGTTCTTC. The J gene is TRBJ2-1, the V gene TRBV5-1, with D maybe TRBD2 (6 bases). Germline CDR1 and CDR2: SGHRS and YFSETQ. CDR3 length equals 14 residues. Trimming took 1 base from V and 4 from J, leaving 9 bases between them.

Regarding this clonotype: This may be a read error: a much more frequent sequence differs by one nucleotide. The chain employs TRBV25-1 and TRBJ2-1, with D maybe TRBD1 (5 bases). The CDR3 covers 12 residues. Germline CDR1 MGHDK, CDR2 SYGVNS. This chain's CDR3 is CAGSNTGISQFF. CDR3 sequence (DNA): TGTGCCGGCAGTAACACAGGCATCTCGCAGTTCTTC.

The gene calls are TRBV11-3 and TRBJ2-1; D not resolved. CDR1 SGHNT and CDR2 YENEEA come from the germline V gene. Trimming removed 2 bases from V and 4 bases from J, with 6 bases in between. The CDR3 consists of 13 residues. The CDR3 sequence: CASSLNLYNEQFF. CDR3 nucleotides: TGTGCCAGCAGCTTAAACCTTTACAATGAGCAGTTCTTC.

V and J are TRBV20-1 and TRBJ2-7, with TRBD1 matching 7 bases. There are 13 residues in the CDR3. Unmatched junction bases numbered 11, after V lost 6 bases and J lost 6 bases. Germline V gene lookup returns CDR1 DFQATT and CDR2 SNEGSKA (reference sequence). CDR3 DNA sequence: TGCAGTGCGAGGGGGCGGGCCCCTTTCGAGCAGTACTTC. Translating it yields CSARGRAPFEQYF.

The genes are TRBV12-3 or TRBV12-4 and TRBJ1-3; no definite D call. V lost 3 bases, J lost 0 bases, and 9 bases lay in between. This CDR3 region has 15 residues. The CDR3 region has the DNA TGTGCCAGCAGTTTTGTGGGAGGCTCTGGAAACACCATATATTTT. Protein product: CASSFVGGSGNTIYF.

This clonotype was seen more than once but under ten times. A clone one base away is much larger, so this may be a read error. The chain joins TRBV28 to TRBJ1-2; 11 nucleotides align to TRBD1. The CDR3 runs 16 residues. CDR1 MDHEN and CDR2 SYDVKM come from the germline V gene. This CDR3 reads CASSLTLGQGEYGHTF. Written as DNA, the CDR3 is TGTGCCAGCAGTTTGACTCTGGGACAGGGGGAATATGGCCACACCTTC.

This clonotype appeared a few times. V gene TRBV28 combines with J gene TRBJ1-5, with 7 bases matching TRBD1. Germline-derived CDR1 and CDR2 are MDHEN and SYDVKM. V was pared by 3 bases and J by 7 bases, with 6 bases of the junction left unmatched. The CDR3 sequence is 14 residues long. The CDR3 sequence: CASSFQGVRQPQHF. In nucleotides, the CDR3 is TGTGCCAGCAGTTTTCAGGGGGTACGCCAGCCCCAGCATTTT.

The rearrangement joins TRBV24-1 to TRBJ1-6; maybe TRBD1 (6 bases). Germline assignment: CDR1 KGHDR and CDR2 SFDVKD. The V gene lost 4 bases and the J gene lost 0 bases, with 15 bases spanning the gap. The CDR3 loop spans 18 amino acids. CDR3 region: CATSDSGHSSSYNSPLHF. The CDR3 nucleotides are TGTGCCACCAGTGACTCGGGACACTCGAGCTCCTATAATTCACCCCTCCACTTT.

This clonotype was detected many times. The rearrangement links TRBV28 to TRBJ1-2, with a possible D match to TRBD1 (5 bases). The CDR3 length is 15 residues. V was cut by 4 bases and J by 0 bases, with 12 bases left in between. Germline CDR1 is MDHEN and CDR2 is SYDVKM. The CDR3 sequence is CASSSPTGANYGYTF. The CDR3 bases are TGTGCCAGCAGTTCACCCACAGGAGCTAACTATGGCTACACCTTC.

The chain recombines TRBV3-1 with TRBJ2-6; 8 bases fit TRBD1. The V gene's germline CDR1 is LGHDT and CDR2 YNNKEL (reference sequence). With 11 bases clipped from V and 0 bases from J, the junction kept 21 bases outside the gene matches. The CDR3 runs to 20 residues. The CDR3 protein is CAALPAWGRGPYSGANVLTF. The CDR3, as DNA: TGTGCCGCCCTGCCTGCTTGGGGCAGGGGGCCTTACTCTGGGGCCAACGTCCTGACTTTC.

The rearrangement uses TRBV7-9 and TRBJ2-5; D assignment may be TRBD1 or TRBD2 (5 bases each). Germline V gene lookup returns CDR1 SEHNR and CDR2 FQNEAQ (reference sequence). The germline V and J ends were trimmed by 2 bases and 0 bases, with 7 bases remaining between them. The CDR3 loop spans 14 amino acids. This CDR3 reads CASSLLGHQETQYF. The CDR3 DNA is TGTGCCAGCAGCTTACTGGGACACCAAGAGACCCAGTACTTC.

The chain couples TRBV29-1 to TRBJ2-7; TRBD1 agrees at 9 bases. The length of the CDR3 is 15 residues. Trimming at V came to 6 bases and at J to 9 bases, leaving 18 bases not matched to a gene. Germline V gene lookup returns CDR1 SQVTM and CDR2 ANQGSEA. CDR3 loop: CSVTATRTGGEVQYF. CDR3 DNA sequence: TGCAGCGTCACAGCAACCAGAACAGGGGGCGAGGTGCAGTACTTC.

This rearrangement joins TRBV30 to TRBJ2-6; D is uncertain. Trimming stripped 1 base from V and 0 bases from J, with 7 bases between. Germline values: CDR1 GTSNPN, CDR2 SVGIG (reference sequence). There are 15 residues in the CDR3. The CDR3 DNA sequence: TGTGCCTGGAGTGCCGCAAGCTCTGGGGCCAACGTCCTGACTTTC. Translating gives CAWSAASSGANVLTF.

V is TRBV20-1 and J is TRBJ2-5, with 12 bases identical to TRBD2. This CDR3 contains 15 residues. V lost 6 bases and J lost 5; bases outside the gene matches: 10. The germline CDR1 and CDR2 sequences are DFQATT and SNEGSKA (reference sequence). The chain's CDR3 is CSARLAGATMETQYF. The CDR3 DNA is TGCAGTGCCAGACTAGCGGGGGCCACTATGGAGACCCAGTACTTC.

This clonotype was seen a few times. The chain recombines TRBV15 with TRBJ1-2, with 8 nucleotides matching TRBD1. Trimming removed 6 bases from V and 5 bases from J; junction bases left unmatched: 14. Germline assignment: CDR1 LNHNV and CDR2 YYDKDF (reference sequence). CDR3 size: 16 residues. The CDR3 is CATSVRAGGSPYGYTF. In nucleotides, the CDR3 is TGTGCCACCAGTGTAAGGGCAGGGGGCTCCCCTTATGGCTACACCTTC.

The chain combines TRBV28 with TRBJ2-7, with 8 bases identical to TRBD2. The J segment lost 3 bases and the V segment lost 6 bases, leaving 10 bases of the junction unmatched. CDR1 and CDR2 from the germline V gene are MDHEN and SYDVKM. The CDR3 sequence is 15 residues long. The CDR3 reads CASRDPRAGVYEQYF. The CDR3 DNA reads as TGTGCCAGCAGGGACCCTAGAGCGGGAGTCTACGAGCAGTACTTC.

This clonotype was recorded only once. This rearrangement joins TRBV28 to TRBJ2-3; possible D gene TRBD2, 5 bases. Trimming took off 6 bases at V and 2 bases at J, with 12 bases between the two ends. The CDR3 has 14 amino acids. The germline V gene encodes CDR1 MDHEN and CDR2 SYDVKM. The CDR3 reads CASSLSGFTDTQYF. CDR3 bases: TGTGCCAGCAGCCTATCGGGGTTCACAGATACGCAGTATTTT.

The V gene is TRBV20-1, the J gene TRBJ1-1, with D possibly being TRBD1 (5 bases). Germline assignment: CDR1 DFQATT and CDR2 SNEGSKA (reference sequence). V shed 3 bases and J shed 5 bases, with 13 bases lying between them. This CDR3 has 13 residues. The DNA of the CDR3 is TGCAGTGCTAGGTCCGGGGCGGGTACTGAAGCTTTCTTT. It yields the protein CSARSGAGTEAFF.

This clonotype came up a few times. CDR3 coding DNA: TGTGCCAGCGGCCCAGATGTGTCACAGGCGTATAGCTCCTACAATGAGCAGTTCTTC. Encoded protein: CASGPDVSQAYSSYNEQFF. The chain is built from TRBV7-2 and TRBJ2-1; possible D gene TRBD1, 5 bases. With 8 bases removed from V and 0 bases from J, the gap between germline ends came to 26 bases. This CDR3 spans 19 amino acids. The germline V gene has CDR1 SGHTA and CDR2 FQGNSA.

The chain has TRBV28 and TRBJ1-3; D is possibly TRBD1 (5 bases). The CDR3 sequence is 14 residues long. V lost 2 bases to trimming and J lost 7 bases, with 12 bases between them. Germline CDR1 reads MDHEN; CDR2 reads SYDVKM. The CDR3 DNA reads as TGTGCCAGCAGTTTAGGAGGGACTATTAACACCATATATTTT. It codes for CASSLGGTINTIYF.

The CDR3 coding sequence is TGCAGCGCCCAGACTAGCGGGAGCACCGGGGAGCTGTTTTTT. Its translation is CSAQTSGSTGELFF. The J gene is TRBJ2-2, the V gene TRBV29-1; 12 bases match TRBD2. Trimming at V came to 7 bases and at J to 4 bases, leaving 4 bases not matched to a gene. CDR3 length equals 14 residues. Germline assignment: CDR1 SQVTM and CDR2 ANQGSEA.

The chain employs TRBV20-1 and TRBJ2-3; 12 bases are shared with TRBD2. This CDR3 is built from 15 residues. J was trimmed by 4 bases and V by 6 bases; bases with no gene match: 8. The V gene's germline CDR1 is DFQATT and CDR2 SNEGSKA (reference sequence). The CDR3 DNA is TGCAGTGCGACGACTAGCGGGAGCGGCCCAGATACGCAGTATTTT. Translating gives CSATTSGSGPDTQYF.

In this sample, this clonotype turned up a few times. The V call is TRBV6-1, the J call TRBJ2-7; tentatively, D is TRBD1 (6 bases). Germline lookup yields CDR1 MNHNS and CDR2 SASEGT. V was clipped by 5 bases and J by 6 bases, with 23 bases between them. The CDR3 length is 16 residues. DNA of the CDR3: TGTGCCAGCAGTCCCCTGGGTTGGGGGCTCAAGGGCGAGCAGTACTTC. Amino acid sequence: CASSPLGWGLKGEQYF.

This clonotype was found a few times. The gene calls are TRBV6-2 or TRBV6-3 and TRBJ1-4; TRBD1 matches 7 bases. Germline V gene lookup returns CDR1 MNHEY and CDR2 SVGEGT. The CDR3 has 14 amino acids. In DNA, the CDR3 is TGTGCTGCCGGGACAGTGCTGGAGGGTGAAAAACTGTTTTTT. Translated, it gives CAAGTVLEGEKLFF.